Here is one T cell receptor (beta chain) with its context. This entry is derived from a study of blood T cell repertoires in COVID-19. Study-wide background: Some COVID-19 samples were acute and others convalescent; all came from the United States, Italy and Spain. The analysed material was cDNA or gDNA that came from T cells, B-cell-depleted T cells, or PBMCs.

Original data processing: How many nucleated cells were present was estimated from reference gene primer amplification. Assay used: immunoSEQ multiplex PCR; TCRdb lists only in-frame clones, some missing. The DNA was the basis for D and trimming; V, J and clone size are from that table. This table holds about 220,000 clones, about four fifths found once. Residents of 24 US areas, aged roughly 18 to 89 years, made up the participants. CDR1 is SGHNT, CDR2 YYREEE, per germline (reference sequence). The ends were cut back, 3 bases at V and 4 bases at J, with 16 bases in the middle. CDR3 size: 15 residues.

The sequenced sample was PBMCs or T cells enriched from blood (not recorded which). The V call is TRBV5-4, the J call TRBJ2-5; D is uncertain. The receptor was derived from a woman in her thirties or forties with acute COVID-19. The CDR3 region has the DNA TGTGCCAGCAGCTCGGATCTAGTTGCGCTAGAGACCCAGTACTTC. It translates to CASSSDLVALETQYF.